The 7 T cell receptor beta chains listed next were all sequenced from one sample in a study of blood T cell repertoires in COVID-19. Sequenced by immunoSEQ multiplex PCR; TCRdb stores in-frame clones only, minus some. The repertoire holds around 150,000 clones, with around 84% as singletons. Sequenced material: peripheral blood. All receptors derive from a woman in her fifties or sixties with acute or convalescent COVID-19.

The chain combines TRBV7-3 with TRBJ2-1, with 9 bases that match TRBD2. Germline trimming cut 3 bases from V and 3 bases from J; bases unmatched to any gene: 3. The CDR3 extends over 15 amino acids. Germline CDR1 is SGHTA and CDR2 is FQGTGA. The CDR3 region has the DNA TGTGCCAGCAGCTTTTTAGCGGGGGACTACAATGAGCAGTTCTTC. Protein sequence: CASSFLAGDYNEQFF.

The genes are TRBV2 and TRBJ1-6; possibly TRBD1 for D (5 bases). The CDR3 extends over 15 amino acids. V lost 2 bases and J lost 1, with 6 bases in between. The germline V gene encodes CDR1 SNHLY and CDR2 FYNNEI. CDR3 coding DNA: TGTGCCAGCAGTGAACAGGGTTCCTATAATTCACCCCTCCACTTT. This codes for CASSEQGSYNSPLHF.

The sample holds a few counts of this clone. The rearrangement links TRBV3-1 (or the pseudogene TRBV3-2) to TRBJ2-1; tentatively, D is TRBD2 (6 bases). The CDR3 extends over 15 amino acids. Germline V gene data show CDR1 as LGHDT and CDR2 as YNNKEL (reference sequence). With 5 bases removed from V and 7 bases from J, the gap between germline ends came to 18 bases. The CDR3, as DNA: TGTGCCAGCAGCACGGGACTTACCATATCAAATGAGCAGTTCTTC. It encodes CASSTGLTISNEQFF.

Here the CDR3 DNA reads TGTGCCAGCAGGCGAAGCGGGGGGGCGGGGGAGACCCAGTACTTC. It is translated as CASRRSGGAGETQYF. J is TRBJ2-5 and V is TRBV11-2; TRBD2 matches 10 bases. Germline CDR1 is SGHAT and CDR2 is FQNNGV. V dropped 6 bases and J dropped 5; count of bases not matched to a gene: 9. This CDR3 region has 15 residues.

This clone was seen just once. V is TRBV4-2 and J is TRBJ2-3; 10 bases align to TRBD2. CDR3 length equals 15 residues. Per germline, CDR1 LGHNA and CDR2 YNFKEQ. After removal of 4 bases from V and 0 bases from J, the junction contained 1 base not matched to a gene. In DNA, the CDR3 is TGTGCCAGCAGCCGTAGCGGGGGGAGCACAGATACGCAGTATTTT. It is translated as CASSRSGGSTDTQYF.

The genes are TRBV29-1 and TRBJ1-2, with 12 bases lining up with TRBD1. Germline trimming cut 3 bases from V and 4 bases from J; bases unmatched to any gene: 9. There are 16 residues in the CDR3. Germline assignment: CDR1 SQVTM and CDR2 ANQGSEA. The CDR3 DNA follows: TGCAGCGTTGATAAACGAGGGACAGGGGGCGGCTATGGCTACACCTTC. Protein product: CSVDKRGTGGGYGYTF.

The chain joins TRBV19 to TRBJ1-3; the D gene is possibly TRBD1 (5 bases). Looked up from germline, CDR1 is LNHDA and CDR2 is SQIVND (reference sequence). Trimming removed 7 bases from V and 0 bases from J, with 13 bases in between. The CDR3 is 15 amino acids. The DNA for the CDR3 is TGTGCCAGTACTGAGGACACCTTCTCTGGAAACACCATATATTTT. Translating it yields CASTEDTFSGNTIYF. The whole variable domain, remainder taken from reference TRBV19 and TRBJ1-3, is DGGITQSPKYLFRKEGQNVTLSCEQNLNHDAMYWYRQDPGQGLRLIYYSQIVNDFQKGDIAEGYSVSREKKESFPLTVTSAQKNPTAFYLCASTEDTFSGNTIYFGEGSWLTVV.